These T cell receptor beta chains were read from a single sample in a study of cytotoxic CD8 clonotypes in ibrutinib-treated CLL. Using immunoSEQ multiplex PCR, the repertoire was profiled, and TCRdb retains in-frame clones only, with some absent. The table records some 81,000 clones, roughly 77% of them present only once. The specimen was PBMCs, collected after 12 months of ibrutinib treatment. The receptors originated from a human donor with chronic lymphocytic leukemia. The CDR3 runs from the conserved cysteine through the conserved F or W. Each record gives: clone size, D gene, J gene, V gene, CDR3 protein, CDR3 DNA. D genes are given only for firm matches. Clone size is stated in some rows and not others, as once, few, many or a class when expanded.

>few|-|TRBJ1-2|TRBV19
CASSGAGTYGYTF
TGTGCCAGTAGTGGAGCAGGGACCTATGGCTACACCTTC
>-|-|TRBJ2-5|TRBV7-9
CASSLRGFGVGGVQETQYF
TGTGCCAGCAGTCTGAGGGGATTCGGGGTTGGAGGAGTACAAGAGACCCAGTACTTC
>-|TRBD2|TRBJ2-4|TRBV7-9
CASSPRLASGNIQYF
TGTGCCAGCAGCCCAAGACTAGCTTCTGGAAACATTCAGTACTTC
>-|-|TRBJ2-3|TRBV4-2
CASSPMTGALSTDTQYF
TGTGCCAGCAGCCCCATGACGGGGGCCCTGAGCACAGATACGCAGTATTTT
>-|TRBD2|TRBJ2-5|TRBV7-7
CASSGGGNQETQYF
TGTGCTAGCAGCGGGGGAGGCAACCAAGAGACCCAGTACTTC
>-|TRBD2|TRBJ2-1|TRBV7-9
CASSHTSGGYNEQFF
TGTGCCAGCAGCCACACTAGCGGGGGCTACAATGAGCAGTTCTTC
>once|-|TRBJ1-4|TRBV16
CASSPPPGHNEKLFF
TGTGCCAGCAGCCCGCCCCCGGGCCATAATGAAAAACTGTTTTTT
>-|-|TRBJ2-3|TRBV7-2
CASSPRVADTQYF
TGTGCCAGCAGCCCCCGGGTGGCAGATACGCAGTATTTT
>few|-|TRBJ2-7|TRBV30
CAWSRTYEQYF
TGTGCCTGGAGCCGGACCTACGAGCAGTACTTC
>-|-|TRBJ2-3|TRBV7-8
CASSLGGTEQSTDTQYF
TGTGCCAGCAGCTTAGGGGGGACCGAACAAAGCACAGATACGCAGTATTTT
>once|-|TRBJ1-5|TRBV19
CANRGWQPQHF
TGTGCCAATCGTGGCTGGCAGCCCCAGCATTTT
>few|TRBD1|TRBJ2-2|TRBV9
CASSAGTGVPGELFF
TGTGCCAGCAGCGCCGGGACAGGGGTCCCCGGGGAGCTGTTTTTT
>once|TRBD1|TRBJ2-5|TRBV9
CASSGGQGGETQYF
TGTGCCAGCAGCGGCGGACAGGGGGGGGAGACCCAGTACTTC
>-|TRBD2|TRBJ2-7|TRBV7-3
CASSPGGGLNEQYF
TGTGCCAGCAGCCCCGGGGGGGGACTTAACGAGCAGTACTTC
>-|TRBD2|TRBJ2-7|TRBV6-6
CASSYSASGGYEQYF
TGTGCCAGCAGTTACTCCGCTAGCGGGGGCTACGAGCAGTACTTC
>-|-|TRBJ2-5|TRBV5-1
CASSAVGGQETQYF
TGCGCCAGCAGCGCCGTCGGGGGCCAAGAGACCCAGTACTTC
>once|-|TRBJ1-5|TRBV19
CASSIYPEGLGDQPQHF
TGTGCCAGTAGTATCTACCCAGAGGGGCTCGGTGATCAGCCCCAGCATTTT
>-|-|TRBJ1-1|TRBV11-2
CASSLAPGQGNTEAFF
TGTGCCAGCAGCTTAGCCCCGGGGCAGGGTAACACTGAAGCTTTCTTT
>-|TRBD2|TRBJ2-3|TRBV7-8
CASSYQAGGLTDTQYF
TGTGCCAGCAGCTACCAAGCGGGAGGCCTCACAGATACGCAGTATTTT
>-|-|TRBJ2-7|TRBV15
CATSRGRRAEQYF
TGTGCCACCAGCAGAGGTCGGAGGGCCGAGCAGTACTTC
>-|TRBD1|TRBJ2-3|TRBV5-1
CASTGQGSGTDTQYF
TGCGCCAGCACCGGACAGGGGTCCGGCACAGATACGCAGTATTTT
>-|-|TRBJ2-1|TRBV20-1
CSAESGNEQFF
TGCAGTGCTGAGTCGGGCAATGAGCAGTTCTTC
>-|-|TRBJ2-5|TRBV5-1
CASSSTGGGETQYF
TGCGCCAGCAGCTCCACCGGGGGCGGAGAGACCCAGTACTTC
>once|TRBD1|TRBJ1-2|TRBV7-9
CASSPRTGFYGYTF
TGTGCCAGCAGCCCCAGGACAGGGTTCTATGGCTACACCTTC
>-|TRBD1|TRBJ2-7|TRBV19
CASRETGFAYEQYF
TGTGCCAGTAGGGAGACAGGGTTTGCCTACGAGCAGTACTTC